This T cell receptor (beta chain) was obtained from a study of cytomegalovirus exposure and HLA in healthy donors. Overall study results and limits: A list of around 150 TCR beta chains associated with cytomegalovirus was given.

About this clone: What it binds is not known.

Primers: 60 Vbeta forward and 13 Jbeta reverse. The assay was immunoSEQ multiplex PCR, and TCRdb's table has in-frame clones only and misses some. Of about 90,000 clones listed, under 85% are singletons. Germline CDR1 MDHEN, CDR2 SYDVKM. The CDR3 is 14 amino acids. V was pared by 6 bases and J by 3 bases, with 12 bases between. This chain uses TRBV28 with TRBJ1-5; D is perhaps TRBD1 (6 bases). This TCR was recovered from a man aged 25 to 40 in good health and CMV-seronegative. Input material: PBMCs. This CDR3 is CASSPTGYNQPQHF. CDR3 sequence (DNA): TGTGCCAGCAGCCCCACAGGGTACAATCAGCCCCAGCATTTT.